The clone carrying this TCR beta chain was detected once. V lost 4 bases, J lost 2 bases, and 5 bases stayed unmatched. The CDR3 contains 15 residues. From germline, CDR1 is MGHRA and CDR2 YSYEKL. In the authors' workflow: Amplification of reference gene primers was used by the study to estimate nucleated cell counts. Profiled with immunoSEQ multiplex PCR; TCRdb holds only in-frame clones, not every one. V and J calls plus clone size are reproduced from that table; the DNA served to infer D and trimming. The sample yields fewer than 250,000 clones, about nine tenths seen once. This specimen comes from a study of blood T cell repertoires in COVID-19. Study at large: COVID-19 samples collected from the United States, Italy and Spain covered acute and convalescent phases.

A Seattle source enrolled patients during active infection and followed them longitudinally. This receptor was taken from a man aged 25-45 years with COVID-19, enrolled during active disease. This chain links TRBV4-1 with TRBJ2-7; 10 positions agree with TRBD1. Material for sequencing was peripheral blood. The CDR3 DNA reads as TGCGCCAGCAGCCGAGGACAGGGGGATGCCTACGAGCAGTACTTC. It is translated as CASSRGQGDAYEQYF.